The rows below give T cell receptor beta chains drawn from one sample of a study of blood T cell repertoires in COVID-19. TCRdb's table, derived via immunoSEQ multiplex PCR, lists solely in-frame clones and lacks some. The table lists 90,000 to 150,000 clones, more than 60% of them singletons. The specimen sequenced was peripheral blood. Receptor source: a man between 65 and 85 years old with acute or convalescent COVID-19. Both conserved end residues are part of each CDR3. The D gene is left open where the match is weak. Size tells how often a clone was seen (once, few, many) or the class of an expanded clone, and some rows leave it out.

abundance | d_gene | j_gene | v_gene | CDR3aa | CDR3nt
few | TRBD1 | TRBJ1-5 | TRBV6-5 | CASKDRGRTHQPQHF | TGTGCCAGCAAAGACAGGGGGCGGACCCACCAGCCCCAGCATTTT
. | . | TRBJ2-1 | TRBV28 | CASSFILRTEEQFF | TGTGCCAGCAGTTTCATCCTACGGACAGAAGAGCAGTTCTTC
. | . | TRBJ1-3 | TRBV5-5 | CASSFSLSDTIYF | TGTGCCAGCAGCTTCTCCCTGAGCGACACCATATATTTT
once | TRBD1 | TRBJ2-5 | TRBV7-2 | CASSLFGQGRGETQYF | TGTGCCAGCAGCTTATTTGGACAGGGTCGCGGAGAGACCCAGTACTTC
. | TRBD2 | TRBJ2-5 | TRBV24-1 | CATSDLAGRGETQYF | TGTGCCACCAGTGATTTAGCGGGACGCGGGGAGACCCAGTACTTC
. | TRBD2 | TRBJ2-7 | TRBV10-1 | CASSASGEDEQYF | TGCGCCAGCAGTGCTAGCGGGGAGGACGAGCAGTACTTC
. | TRBD1 | TRBJ1-2 | TRBV6-6 | CASSSPGGDGYTF | TGTGCCAGCAGTTCCCCAGGGGGCGACGGCTACACCTTC
. | . | TRBJ1-3 | TRBV11-2 | CASTQGVNSGNTIYF | TGTGCCAGCACCCAAGGGGTCAACTCTGGAAACACCATATATTTT
. | . | TRBJ1-3 | TRBV29-1 | CSVERGADGNTIYF | TGCAGCGTTGAACGGGGGGCGGATGGAAACACCATATATTTT
. | . | TRBJ1-5 | TRBV9 | CASSVGAGAHQPQHF | TGTGCCAGCAGCGTAGGTGCAGGGGCGCATCAGCCCCAGCATTTT
. | TRBD1 | TRBJ2-1 | TRBV30 | CAWRTGVIFGNEQFF | TGTGCCTGGAGGACAGGGGTCATCTTCGGCAATGAGCAGTTCTTC
. | TRBD1 | TRBJ2-5 | TRBV18 | CASFTRTGASTGLETQYF | TGTGCCAGCTTCACCCGAACAGGGGCTTCGACCGGATTAGAGACCCAGTACTTC
. | . | TRBJ1-4 | TRBV6-2/TRBV6-3 | CASSPHVRNEKLFF | TGTGCCAGCAGCCCCCACGTCCGGAATGAAAAACTGTTTTTT
. | TRBD1 | TRBJ1-1 | TRBV18 | CASSLGQGTLNTEAFF | TGTGCCAGCTCACTTGGACAGGGAACCCTGAACACTGAAGCTTTCTTT
once | . | TRBJ1-6 | TRBV7-9 | CASSPGSYNSPLHF | TGTGCCAGCAGTCCGGGGTCCTATAATTCACCCCTCCACTTT
. | . | TRBJ1-6 | TRBV6-5 | CATGLYNSPLHF | TGTGCCACAGGGCTCTATAATTCACCCCTCCACTTT
. | . | TRBJ1-1 | TRBV5-1 | CASSLEVGAKTEAFF | TGCGCCAGCAGCTTGGAGGTGGGGGCAAAGACTGAAGCTTTCTTT
few | . | TRBJ1-1 | TRBV28 | CASSGLLNTEAFF | TGTGCCAGCAGTGGACTCCTGAACACTGAAGCTTTCTTT
. | TRBD1 | TRBJ2-5 | TRBV11-3 | CASSLDLRDRSQETQYF | TGTGCCAGCAGCTTAGATTTGCGGGACAGGAGCCAAGAGACCCAGTACTTC
few | TRBD1 | TRBJ2-2 | TRBV3-1/TRBV3-2 | CASREGGWATGELFF | TGTGCCAGCAGAGAAGGGGGCTGGGCCACCGGGGAGCTGTTTTTT
. | TRBD2 | TRBJ2-3 | TRBV5-1 | CASSLVAGAATQYF | TGCGCCAGCAGCTTGGTAGCGGGGGCGGCTACGCAGTATTTT
. | . | TRBJ1-1 | TRBV20-1 | CSAGRTAEAFF | TGCAGTGCTGGGAGAACAGCAGAAGCTTTCTTT
once | TRBD2 | TRBJ2-2 | TRBV6-2/TRBV6-3 | CASSSRLAGETGELFF | TGTGCCAGCAGTTCCAGGCTAGCGGGAGAAACCGGGGAGCTGTTTTTT
. | TRBD1 | TRBJ2-5 | TRBV29-1 | CSVEDTGGIEGATQYF | TGCAGCGTTGAAGATACAGGTGGTATTGAGGGGGCGACCCAGTACTTC
few | . | TRBJ1-6 | TRBV30 | CAWALQGNSPLHF | TGTGCCTGGGCCTTACAGGGCAATTCACCCCTCCACTTT